The 30 T cell receptor beta chains listed next were all sequenced from one sample in a study of post-analysis software for immune sequencing data. Libraries were made from TCR beta cDNA, and they carried unique molecular identifiers. TCRdb analysed the PCR reads with MiXCR anew, one entry per CDR3 protein. The table lists around 700,000 distinct CDR3 sequences, over 45% of them singletons. Study-wide results and limits: Controls showed lower frequencies than patients for roughly 5 TRBV segments, and TRBV5-6, TRBV5-1 and TRBV20-1 were among these.

These TCRs are of unknown antigen specificity. Source material: blood. Every receptor here comes from a girl aged 2-10 years with multiple sclerosis.

This clonotype was counted many times. The chain carries TRBV12-3 or TRBV12-4 and TRBJ2-6; no definite D call. The CDR3 length is 13 residues. V lost 5 bases, J lost 0 bases, and 2 bases lay in between. The CDR3 sequence: CASSVSGANVLTF. In DNA form, the CDR3 reads TGTGCCAGCAGTGTCTCTGGGGCCAACGTCCTGACTTTC.

The chain employs TRBV7-2 and TRBJ2-3, with D unresolved. The germline V gene encodes CDR1 SGHTA and CDR2 FQGNSA. The V end lost 4 bases, the J end lost 0 bases, and 11 bases lay between the germline ends. This CDR3 is 15 amino acids long. CDR3 sequence: CASSSRLFSTDTQYF. The CDR3 bases are TGTGCCAGCAGCTCACGACTCTTTAGCACAGATACGCAGTATTTT.

This clonotype was detected a few times. V and J are TRBV20-1 and TRBJ2-1, with 7 bases aligning to TRBD2. The CDR3 spans 13 residues. V shed 3 bases and J 9 bases; nucleotides not matched to a gene: 8. The V gene's germline CDR1 is DFQATT and CDR2 SNEGSKA (reference sequence). The chain's CDR3 is CSASLGGEGEQFF. The CDR3 DNA follows: TGCAGTGCTAGCCTGGGGGGGGAGGGTGAGCAGTTCTTC.

The genes are TRBV20-1 and TRBJ2-1; 10 bases match TRBD2. Unmatched junction bases numbered 10, after V lost 5 bases and J lost 6 bases. CDR3 size: 15 residues. Per germline, CDR1 DFQATT and CDR2 SNEGSKA (reference sequence). In DNA form, the CDR3 reads TGCAGTGCTGGACAGACTAGCGGGTTGGGCAATGAGCAGTTCTTC. Protein product: CSAGQTSGLGNEQFF.

The genes are TRBV20-1 and TRBJ1-2; D call uncertain. The V gene's germline CDR1 is DFQATT and CDR2 SNEGSKA (reference sequence). Trimming left V 5 bases short and J 4 bases short, with 14 bases between. The CDR3 runs 13 residues. The CDR3 nucleotides are TGCAGTGCTGCTCCGGCGGATATCTATGGCTACACCTTC. Translated, it gives CSAAPADIYGYTF.

The V gene is TRBV6-2 or TRBV6-3, the J gene TRBJ1-6; possibly TRBD1 for D (6 bases). CDR3 length: 15 amino acids. Germline V gene data show CDR1 as MNHEY and CDR2 as SVGEGT. The germline V and J ends were trimmed by 2 bases and 8 bases, with 13 bases remaining between them. The CDR3 loop reads CASSYSNRADSPLHF. CDR3 DNA sequence: TGTGCCAGCAGTTACAGTAACAGGGCGGATTCACCCCTCCACTTT.

J is TRBJ1-2 and V is TRBV12-3 or TRBV12-4; D ambiguous. The CDR3 is 14 amino acids. Trimming stripped 4 bases from V and 4 bases from J, with 13 bases between. DNA for the CDR3: TGTGCCAGCAGTTGGAAGGGTATGGGCTATGGCTACACCTTC. This translates into CASSWKGMGYGYTF.

The V gene is TRBV7-8, the J gene TRBJ2-5; 7 nucleotides align to TRBD1. The CDR3 loop spans 15 amino acids. Germline V lookup: CDR1 SGHVS, CDR2 FQNEAQ. V gave up 5 bases and J gave up 5 bases; unmatched junction bases: 11. The CDR3 nucleotides are TGTGCCAGCAGCCGAATGCTGACAGGGTTGGAGACCCAGTACTTC. It is translated as CASSRMLTGLETQYF. Complete variable domain (other parts from reference TRBV7-8 and TRBJ2-5): GAGVSQSPRYKVAKRGQDVALRCDPISGHVSLFWYQQALGQGPEFLTYFQNEAQLDKSGLPSDRFFAERPEGSVSTLKIQRTQQEDSAVYLCASSRMLTGLETQYFGPGTRLLVL.

The rearrangement uses TRBV12-3 or TRBV12-4 and TRBJ2-1; the D is unclear. This CDR3 comprises 11 residues. Trimming removed 7 bases from V and 7 bases from J, with 8 bases in between. In nucleotides, the CDR3 is TGTGCCAGCACCCCAAAGAATGAGCAGTTCTTC. This gives the protein CASTPKNEQFF.

The chain is built from TRBV5-1 and TRBJ2-7, with 8 positions matching TRBD1. Looked up from germline, CDR1 is SGHRS and CDR2 is YFSETQ. The CDR3 is 14 residues long. J gave up 5 bases and V 3 bases, and 7 bases lay outside the gene matches. The CDR3 sequence: CASSWGDRGDEQYF. CDR3 nucleotides: TGCGCCAGCAGCTGGGGAGACAGGGGAGACGAGCAGTACTTC.

The chain links TRBV20-1 to TRBJ2-7; 12 bases line up with TRBD2. V lost 5 bases, J lost 6 bases, and 17 bases stayed unmatched. This CDR3 contains 17 residues. Germline values: CDR1 DFQATT, CDR2 SNEGSKA (reference sequence). CDR3 DNA: TGCAGTGCTGGGGACTTGCGGACTAGCGGGGTGACCGGCGAGCAGTACTTC. The encoded protein is CSAGDLRTSGVTGEQYF.

This rearrangement joins TRBV27 to TRBJ1-1; TRBD1 is a possible D gene (5 bases). V was pared by 2 bases and J by 3 bases, with 13 bases between. The germline CDR1 and CDR2 sequences are MNHEY and SMNVEV (reference sequence). The length of the CDR3 is 15 residues. The CDR3 nucleotides read TGTGCCAGCAGTTTACGTCCCAGGGAGGACACTGAAGCTTTCTTT. Its protein is CASSLRPREDTEAFF.

The table lists this clonotype with a few counts. The chain is built from TRBV20-1 and TRBJ2-5, with 10 bases lining up with TRBD2. The J call may be mistaken, given a closer DNA end match to TRBJ2-7. Germline lookup yields CDR1 DFQATT and CDR2 SNEGSKA (reference sequence). CDR3 length equals 14 residues. CDR3 bases: TGCAGTGCTAGAGCCAGCGGGAGGGCCCGCGAGCAGTACTTC. It encodes CSARASGRAREQYF.

The chain combines TRBV6-5 with TRBJ1-2, with D unresolved. Per germline, CDR1 MNHEY and CDR2 SVGAGI. Trimming removed 6 bases from V and 4 bases from J, with 18 bases in between. There are 15 residues in the CDR3. The CDR3 loop reads CASSPGPSNIYGYTF. CDR3 nucleotides: TGTGCCAGCAGCCCCGGACCAAGCAATATCTATGGCTACACCTTC.

The genes are TRBV20-1 and TRBJ2-5, with D possibly matching TRBD2 (6 bases). There are 18 residues in the CDR3. CDR1 and CDR2 (germline): DFQATT, SNEGSKA (reference sequence). Trimming stripped 6 bases from V and 1 base from J, with 27 bases between. CDR3 nucleotides: TGCAGTGCCCCACCTCAAGAGCGAGCAGGCGGGATCCAAGAGACCCAGTACTTC. It encodes CSAPPQERAGGIQETQYF.

There are a few counts of this clonotype. J is TRBJ2-1 and V is TRBV20-1; TRBD2 aligns across 12 bases. The V gene end was trimmed by 5 bases and the J gene end by 9 bases; junction bases not matched to a gene: 5. The germline V gene has CDR1 DFQATT and CDR2 SNEGSKA (reference sequence). The CDR3 covers 13 residues. DNA of the CDR3: TGCAGTGCTCGACTAGCGGGGGACACTGAGCAGTTCTTC. Amino acid sequence: CSARLAGDTEQFF.

This chain uses TRBV7-8 with TRBJ2-1; 14 bases line up with TRBD2. The V and J ends lost 2 bases and 8 bases, in that order; junction bases with no gene match: 5. In germline, CDR1 is SGHVS, CDR2 FQNEAQ. CDR3 length equals 16 residues. The CDR3: CASSLLGLAGVDEQFF. CDR3 nucleotides: TGTGCCAGCAGCTTACTGGGACTAGCGGGAGTCGATGAGCAGTTCTTC.

On this clonotype: The junction departs from the called germline gene at one end, perhaps through a read error. The chain couples TRBV7-7 to TRBJ1-6; no definite D call. Germline V gene lookup returns CDR1 SSHAT and CDR2 FNYEAQ (reference sequence). CDR3 length equals 13 residues. The CDR3 nucleotides read TGTGCTAGCAGCTTAGCGGTGAATTCACCCCTCCACTTT. Translated, it gives CASSLAVNSPLHF. Full variable domain (rest looked up from reference TRBV7-7 and TRBJ1-6): GAGVSQSPRYKVTKRGQDVTLRCDPISSHATLYWYQQALGQGPEFLTYFNYEAQPDKSGLPSDRFSAERPEGSISTLTIQRTEQRDSAMYRCASSLAVNSPLHFGNGTRLTVT.

The rearrangement uses TRBV20-1 and TRBJ1-6, with TRBD1 identical over 10 bases. The CDR3 runs 16 residues. J was trimmed by 10 bases and V by 3 bases; bases with no gene match: 12. From germline, CDR1 is DFQATT and CDR2 SNEGSKA (reference sequence). The CDR3 reads CSARAPGTGEYSPLHF. The CDR3 DNA follows: TGCAGTGCTAGGGCCCCCGGGACAGGGGAGTACTCACCCCTCCACTTT.

This clonotype was seen a handful of times. V and J are TRBV25-1 and TRBJ2-7; TRBD1 aligns across 7 bases. The junction had 8 bases not matched to a gene; V was cut back by 5 bases and J by 1 base. The CDR3 contains 15 residues. CDR1 and CDR2 (germline): MGHDK, SYGVNS. CDR3 loop: CASSPQTGTSYEQYF. The DNA of the CDR3 is TGTGCCAGCAGTCCCCAGACAGGGACGTCCTACGAGCAGTACTTC.

This chain connects TRBV5-1 to TRBJ2-5; TRBD2 aligns across 10 bases. The closer fit of TRBJ2-7 to the DNA end suggests the J call may be wrong. The CDR3 covers 13 residues. Looked up from germline, CDR1 is SGHRS and CDR2 is YFSETQ. The CDR3 here is CASSWTSGYEQYF. CDR3 coding DNA: TGCGCCAGCAGCTGGACTAGCGGATACGAGCAGTACTTC.

This chain connects TRBV29-1 to TRBJ2-1; 9 positions agree with TRBD1. With V trimmed by 6 bases and J by 6 bases, 9 bases remained unmatched. Looked up from germline, CDR1 is SQVTM and CDR2 is ANQGSEA. The CDR3 runs 14 residues. The CDR3 loop is CSVNTGGASNEQFF. For the CDR3, the DNA is TGCAGCGTAAATACAGGGGGCGCCTCCAATGAGCAGTTCTTC.

This sequence joins TRBV7-9 and TRBJ1-2, with D maybe TRBD1 (5 bases). V was pared by 6 bases and J by 6 bases, with 20 bases between. CDR1 is SEHNR and CDR2 is FQNEAQ in the germline V gene (reference sequence). The CDR3 loop spans 15 amino acids. CDR3 sequence (DNA): TGTGCCAGCAGTATGATGGACGGGGGAGTGGATGGCTACACCTTC. Protein product: CASSMMDGGVDGYTF.

The chain uses TRBV7-2 and TRBJ1-5; the D is unclear. Germline CDR1 is SGHTA and CDR2 is FQGNSA. The ends were cut back, 1 base at V and 4 bases at J, with 11 bases in the middle. The CDR3 is 15 residues long. The CDR3 protein is CASSLGIGLNQPQHF. The DNA of the CDR3 is TGTGCCAGCAGCTTAGGGATAGGTTTAAATCAGCCCCAGCATTTT.

This clonotype showed up just a few times. The chain has TRBV20-1 and TRBJ2-7, with D possibly TRBD2 on 5 matching bases. This CDR3 is built from 12 residues. Germline V CDR1 and CDR2: DFQATT, SNEGSKA (reference sequence). V lost 3 bases and J 6 bases, leaving 12 bases between the germline ends. For the CDR3, the DNA is TGCAGTGCTAGTAGCGTGGTGGGCGAGCAGTACTTC. This translates into CSASSVVGEQYF.

This clonotype was detected only a few times. V and J are TRBV29-1 and TRBJ2-5; 7 bases are a match to TRBD2. The ends lost 4 bases at V and 4 bases at J; junction bases unmatched: 9. CDR3 length equals 14 residues. Per the germline V gene, CDR1 is SQVTM and CDR2 is ANQGSEA. CDR3 sequence (DNA): TGCAGCGTTGTAGTGGGAGGGCCAGCAGAGACCCAGTACTTC. This sequence encodes CSVVVGGPAETQYF.

This clonotype was observed a single time. This chain joins TRBV7-2 and TRBJ2-1; 14 nucleotides agree with TRBD2. With 5 bases clipped from V and 5 bases from J, the junction kept 5 bases outside the gene matches. Germline V gene data show CDR1 as SGHTA and CDR2 as FQGNSA. The CDR3 covers 16 residues. The CDR3 sequence: CASSLWGLAGDNEQFF. CDR3 coding DNA: TGTGCCAGCAGCCTGTGGGGACTAGCGGGAGACAATGAGCAGTTCTTC.

The V and J genes are TRBV18 and TRBJ2-1; 8 bases map to TRBD2. J gave up 4 bases and V 3 bases, and 11 bases lay outside the gene matches. This CDR3 contains 17 residues. Germline CDR1 reads KGHSH; CDR2 reads LQKENI. The CDR3 coding sequence is TGTGCCAGCTCACCCCAATCGGCGGGGGGCTTATACAATGAGCAGTTCTTC. Its protein is CASSPQSAGGLYNEQFF. The complete variable domain, with remaining parts taken from reference TRBV18 and TRBJ2-1, reads NAGVMQNPRHLVRRRGQEARLRCSPMKGHSHVYWYRQLPEEGLKFMVYLQKENIIDESGMPKERFSAEFPKEGPSILRIQQVVRGDSAAYFCASSPQSAGGLYNEQFFGPGTRLTVL.

CDR3 DNA sequence: TGCGCCAGCAGCGAAGACGGAAGCTCCTACAATGAGCAGTACTTC. It codes for CASSEDGSSYNEQYF. This rearrangement joins TRBV5-1 to TRBJ2-1; no clear D gene. The end of the DNA aligns better with TRBJ2-7, so the J call may be wrong. There are 15 residues in the CDR3. The germline V gene encodes CDR1 SGHRS and CDR2 YFSETQ.

This chain joins TRBV7-8 and TRBJ1-6; D ambiguous. The length of the CDR3 is 15 residues. The V end was cut by 0 bases, the J end by 6 bases, with 9 bases between. Germline V gene lookup returns CDR1 SGHVS and CDR2 FQNEAQ. In nucleotides, the CDR3 is TGTGCCAGCAGCTTAGCGGTGGAGCTTAATTCACCCCTCCACTTT. Its translation is CASSLAVELNSPLHF.